What follows are 30 T cell receptor beta chains derived from one specimen sequenced in a study of blood T cell repertoires in COVID-19. Only in-frame clones appear in the TCRdb table, and some are missing; sequencing was by immunoSEQ multiplex PCR. Of approximately 250,000 clones listed, approximately 90% are singletons. Sample: PBMCs or T cells enriched from blood (not recorded which). These receptors came from a woman aged 35 to 49 with acute COVID-19.

The J gene is TRBJ2-3, the V gene TRBV7-2; D is possibly TRBD2 (5 bases). V lost 4 bases and J lost 9, with 14 bases in between. The CDR3 has 13 residues. The V gene's germline CDR1 is SGHTA and CDR2 FQGNSA. The CDR3 is CASSSRVQITQYF. The DNA of the CDR3 is TGTGCCAGCAGCTCGAGGGTTCAGATAACGCAGTATTTT.

V gene TRBV19 combines with J gene TRBJ2-1; 7 nucleotides line up with TRBD1. The junction had 8 bases not matched to a gene; V was cut back by 3 bases and J by 3 bases. This CDR3 region has 16 residues. CDR1 LNHDA and CDR2 SQIVND come from the germline V gene (reference sequence). The CDR3 loop reads CASSIRTGQRYNEQFF. Here the CDR3 DNA reads TGTGCCAGTAGTATTAGGACAGGCCAACGCTACAATGAGCAGTTCTTC.

The V and J genes are TRBV19 and TRBJ2-7, with TRBD2 matching 10 bases. The germline V gene has CDR1 LNHDA and CDR2 SQIVND (reference sequence). V shed 5 bases, J shed 3 bases, and the junction held 7 bases outside the gene matches. This CDR3 contains 15 residues. The CDR3 DNA reads TGTGCCAGTAGTTCAGCGGGAGGGCCTCTCTACGAGCAGTACTTC. This codes for CASSSAGGPLYEQYF.

The chain uses TRBV9 and TRBJ1-2; D remains unclear. Germline V CDR1 and CDR2: SGDLS, YYNGEE. With 4 bases removed from V and 7 bases from J, the gap between germline ends came to 17 bases. The CDR3 has 14 residues. CDR3 protein: CASSPSGILGGYTF. In nucleotides, the CDR3 is TGTGCCAGCAGCCCTTCGGGAATACTTGGTGGCTACACCTTC.

This rearrangement joins TRBV7-3 to TRBJ2-1; 8 bases line up with TRBD2. The junction had 6 bases not matched to a gene; V was cut back by 5 bases and J by 9 bases. From germline, CDR1 is SGHTA and CDR2 FQGTGA. The CDR3 sequence is 13 residues long. The CDR3 loop reads CASSPRTSSEQFF. The CDR3 bases are TGTGCCAGCAGCCCCAGGACTAGCTCTGAGCAGTTCTTC.

The rearrangement uses TRBV4-2 and TRBJ2-7; D possibly corresponds to TRBD2 (6 bases). V lost 0 bases, J lost 2 bases, and 17 bases lay in between. CDR1 and CDR2 from the germline V gene are LGHNA and YNFKEQ. The CDR3 extends over 17 amino acids. The CDR3 DNA follows: TGTGCCAGCAGCCAAGATGCTAGGGGACTCACGCCCTACGAGCAGTACTTC. This codes for CASSQDARGLTPYEQYF.

V and J are TRBV28 and TRBJ1-1, with 9 bases matching TRBD1. The germline V gene has CDR1 MDHEN and CDR2 SYDVKM. This CDR3 is built from 12 residues. J was trimmed by 12 bases and V by 6 bases; bases with no gene match: 8. The CDR3 bases are TGTGCCAGCAGAACCGGGACAGGGAGATCTTTCTTT. It yields the protein CASRTGTGRSFF.

The rearrangement uses TRBV28 and TRBJ1-5; D remains ambiguous. Germline V gives CDR1 MDHEN, CDR2 SYDVKM. The CDR3 sequence is 12 residues long. The germline V and J ends were trimmed by 3 bases and 6 bases, with 6 bases remaining between them. The CDR3, as DNA: TGTGCCAGCAGTTTTATGCGTCAGCCCCAGCATTTT. Amino acid sequence: CASSFMRQPQHF.

This clone turned up a few times. The chain carries TRBV5-1 and TRBJ2-7, with TRBD1 identical over 8 bases. Germline CDR1 is SGHRS and CDR2 is YFSETQ. After removal of 6 bases from V and 2 bases from J, the junction contained 10 bases not matched to a gene. The CDR3 consists of 15 residues. The CDR3 bases are TGCGCCAGCACCCAAACGACAGGGGCCACCTACGAGCAGTACTTC. Protein sequence: CASTQTTGATYEQYF.

The chain employs TRBV18 and TRBJ1-3; maybe TRBD1 (6 bases). V lost 2 bases and J lost 2, with 10 bases in between. The CDR3 covers 15 residues. Germline-derived CDR1 and CDR2 are KGHSH and LQKENI. The CDR3 DNA sequence: TGTGCCAGCTCACCAACAGGGAACCCTGGAAACACCATATATTTT. Translation gives CASSPTGNPGNTIYF. The full variable domain, with the rest looked up from reference TRBV18 and TRBJ1-3, is NAGVMQNPRHLVRRRGQEARLRCSPMKGHSHVYWYRQLPEEGLKFMVYLQKENIIDESGMPKERFSAEFPKEGPSILRIQQVVRGDSAAYFCASSPTGNPGNTIYFGEGSWLTVV.

V is TRBV14 and J is TRBJ1-2; 9 nucleotides align to TRBD1. CDR1 is SGHDN and CDR2 is FVKESK in the germline V gene. Unmatched junction bases numbered 4, after V lost 4 bases and J lost 4 bases. The CDR3 covers 14 residues. CDR3 coding DNA: TGTGCCAGCAGCCTGACAGGGGGTATCTATGGCTACACCTTC. Translation gives CASSLTGGIYGYTF. The variable domain in full, with the rest retrieved from reference TRBV14 and TRBJ1-2, is EAGVTQFPSHSVIEKGQTVTLRCDPISGHDNLYWYRRVMGKEIKFLLHFVKESKQDESGMPNNRFLAERTGGTYSTLKVQPAELEDSGVYFCASSLTGGIYGYTFGSGTRLTVV.

The rearrangement links TRBV5-8 to TRBJ2-7; D remains ambiguous. The CDR3 has 12 amino acids. The V gene lost 5 bases and the J gene lost 2 bases, with 8 bases spanning the gap. In germline, CDR1 is SGHTS, CDR2 YDEGEE. The CDR3 sequence is CASSTGTYEQYF. Written as DNA, the CDR3 is TGTGCCAGCAGTACGGGTACCTACGAGCAGTACTTC.

The J gene is TRBJ2-5, the V gene TRBV2, with D maybe TRBD1 (5 bases). CDR3 length: 15 residues. V was trimmed by 7 bases and J by 2 bases, leaving 17 bases between them. From germline, CDR1 is SNHLY and CDR2 FYNNEI. The chain's CDR3 is CASNDMRDRQETQYF. For the CDR3, the DNA is TGTGCCAGCAACGATATGAGAGACAGACAAGAGACCCAGTACTTC.

This clone has a handful of counts. This sequence joins TRBV7-9 and TRBJ2-7, with a possible D match to TRBD1 (5 bases). This CDR3 region has 19 residues. Germline-derived CDR1 and CDR2 are SEHNR and FQNEAQ (reference sequence). Trimming took off 5 bases at V and 3 bases at J, with 29 bases between the two ends. CDR3 in amino acids: CASSGGLDSTGFADYEQYF. The CDR3 coding sequence is TGTGCCAGCAGCGGCGGATTAGACTCCACAGGATTCGCGGACTACGAGCAGTACTTC.

The V call is TRBV6-1, the J call TRBJ2-5, with TRBD1 matching 11 bases. Losses at the gene ends were 3 bases for V and 5 bases for J; bases not matched to a gene: 8. The CDR3 contains 16 residues. In germline, CDR1 is MNHNS, CDR2 SASEGT. Here the CDR3 DNA reads TGTGCCAGCAGTGAGCAGCCCGGGACAGGGGGTGAGACCCAGTACTTC. This translates into CASSEQPGTGGETQYF.

The chain combines TRBV5-1 with TRBJ2-1; 7 bases map to TRBD1. Trimming took 4 bases from V and 4 from J; bases not matched to a gene: 8. The CDR3 contains 15 residues. Germline V CDR1 and CDR2: SGHRS, YFSETQ. The CDR3 bases are TGCGCCAGCAGCCCACCGACAGGGACGTACAATGAGCAGTTCTTC. Translation gives CASSPPTGTYNEQFF.

The rearrangement uses TRBV6-5 and TRBJ2-3; TRBD2 agrees at 11 bases. V lost 11 bases to trimming and J lost 4 bases; unmatched junction nucleotides: 8. Per germline, CDR1 MNHEY and CDR2 SVGAGI. This CDR3 is 14 amino acids long. The CDR3 sequence: CAGRTSGFPDTQYF. DNA of the CDR3: TGTGCCGGACGGACTAGCGGGTTCCCAGATACGCAGTATTTT.

This clone has a single count. The chain recombines TRBV10-3 with TRBJ2-5, with 9 bases fitting TRBD2. The trim removed 8 bases at V and 4 bases at J, leaving 8 bases unmatched. The CDR3 is 14 amino acids. Germline V gene lookup returns CDR1 ENHRY and CDR2 SYGVKD. The CDR3 nucleotides are TGTGCCATCTCAGTAGCGGGAGACAGAGAGACCCAGTACTTC. It is translated as CAISVAGDRETQYF.

This rearrangement joins TRBV6-6 to TRBJ2-1, with 9 bases fitting TRBD1. After removal of 4 bases from V and 6 bases from J, the junction contained 7 bases not matched to a gene. The CDR3 runs 15 residues. Germline assignment: CDR1 MNHNY and CDR2 SVGAGI (reference sequence). This CDR3 reads CASSSQGARRNEQFF. In nucleotides, the CDR3 is TGTGCCAGCAGTTCACAGGGGGCGCGCCGCAATGAGCAGTTCTTC.

The rearrangement uses TRBV7-9 and TRBJ1-5; D perhaps matches TRBD1 (6 bases). The CDR3 is 16 amino acids. Germline V gene data show CDR1 as SEHNR and CDR2 as FQNEAQ (reference sequence). Trimming took 1 base from V and 3 from J, leaving 13 bases between them. CDR3 bases: TGTGCCAGCAGCTTAGGGTTAGACAGGCCCAATCAGCCCCAGCATTTT. Its translation is CASSLGLDRPNQPQHF.

Only one count was recorded for this clone. This chain joins TRBV30 and TRBJ1-1, with a weak D call TRBD1 (5 bases). The CDR3 is made up of 14 amino acids. The germline V gene has CDR1 GTSNPN and CDR2 SVGIG (reference sequence). Trimming pared 2 bases from V and 5 bases from J, leaving 15 bases between. CDR3 bases: TGTGCCTGGAGTCGGATGGGGGGGAGGACTGAAGCTTTCTTT. Amino acid sequence: CAWSRMGGRTEAFF.

The chain recombines TRBV27 with TRBJ2-1, with 9 bases that match TRBD2. Germline loops: CDR1 MNHEY, CDR2 SMNVEV (reference sequence). Trimming took 5 bases from V and 12 from J; bases not matched to a gene: 8. The length of the CDR3 is 13 residues. DNA of the CDR3: TGTGCCAGCAGTCCCCCTAGCGGGATTGTGCAGTTCTTC. Its protein is CASSPPSGIVQFF.

The V gene is TRBV3-1 (or the pseudogene TRBV3-2), the J gene TRBJ2-5; D is perhaps TRBD1 (6 bases). V lost 10 bases and J 2 bases, leaving 17 bases between the germline ends. The germline CDR1 and CDR2 sequences are LGHDT and YNNKEL (reference sequence). The CDR3 is 14 amino acids. The CDR3 bases are TGTGCCACACGGAACAGGGCTCTTCAAGAGACCCAGTACTTC. It yields the protein CATRNRALQETQYF.

The chain has TRBV19 and TRBJ2-1; D unresolved. The germline V gene encodes CDR1 LNHDA and CDR2 SQIVND (reference sequence). The CDR3 is 12 amino acids. Trimming shortened V by 4 bases and J by 4 bases, and 5 bases separated the two germline ends. The DNA of the CDR3 is TGTGCCAGTAGTAATTATTACAATGAGCAGTTCTTC. The encoded protein is CASSNYYNEQFF.

The chain is built from TRBV12-3 or TRBV12-4 and TRBJ1-1; the D gene is possibly TRBD1 (5 bases). CDR3 length: 13 amino acids. Trimming took off 8 bases at V and 7 bases at J, with 17 bases between the two ends. In DNA, the CDR3 is TGTGCCAGCGGGGGGGGAAGTGGGGATGAAGCTTTCTTT. It translates to CASGGGSGDEAFF.

The chain joins TRBV19 to TRBJ2-3, with D possibly being TRBD2 (6 bases). The CDR3 loop spans 14 amino acids. The V gene's germline CDR1 is LNHDA and CDR2 SQIVND (reference sequence). Deletions cut 5 bases from V and 2 bases from J, with 11 bases between. The CDR3 reads CASSVRDFTDTQYF. The CDR3 coding sequence is TGTGCCAGTAGTGTCCGGGACTTCACAGATACGCAGTATTTT.

The genes are TRBV9 and TRBJ2-5; TRBD2 might be the D (5 bases). CDR3 size: 15 residues. The germline V and J ends were trimmed by 0 bases and 5 bases, with 14 bases remaining between them. Germline CDR1 SGDLS, CDR2 YYNGEE. The CDR3 loop reads CASSVGWESLETQYF. In DNA, the CDR3 is TGTGCCAGCAGCGTAGGGTGGGAGTCATTGGAGACCCAGTACTTC.

The J gene is TRBJ1-5, the V gene TRBV4-2; D is possibly TRBD1 (6 bases). The V end lost 2 bases, the J end lost 1 base, and 9 bases lay between the germline ends. This CDR3 is built from 15 residues. Germline V lookup: CDR1 LGHNA, CDR2 YNFKEQ. The CDR3 DNA follows: TGTGCCAGCAGCCAATGGACAGTGAGCAATCAGCCCCAGCATTTT. It is translated as CASSQWTVSNQPQHF.

The chain is built from TRBV9 and TRBJ1-6; D is undetermined. From germline, CDR1 is SGDLS and CDR2 YYNGEE. This CDR3 is built from 17 residues. With 0 bases removed from V and 0 bases from J, the gap between germline ends came to 10 bases. As DNA, the CDR3 is TGTGCCAGCAGCGTAGACGGGGTTAGCTCCTATAATTCACCCCTCCACTTT. Its translation: CASSVDGVSSYNSPLHF.

The chain recombines TRBV2 with TRBJ1-1; D remains ambiguous. Germline V lookup: CDR1 SNHLY, CDR2 FYNNEI. The V end was cut by 3 bases, the J end by 3 bases, with 8 bases between. CDR3 size: 13 residues. The CDR3 reads CASSEEVHTEAFF. DNA for the CDR3: TGTGCCAGCAGTGAGGAGGTTCACACTGAAGCTTTCTTT.